This entry lists 5 T cell receptor beta chains sequenced from one sample in a study of blood T cells in healthy people across ages. Using a J-beta primer mix together with a sample-barcoded 5' primer, a second PCR was run for 7 to 11 cycles. TCRdb passed the 5' RACE reads through MiXCR, listing each CDR3 protein once. The repertoire holds 750,000 to 1,000,000 distinct CDR3 sequences, with 29% as singletons. These data were also filed under a second study, of T cells of mothers and their children.

The sample taken for sequencing was blood. The receptors originated from a woman in her thirties or forties in good health.

The chain carries TRBV27 and TRBJ2-1; 12 bases agree with TRBD2. Per the germline V gene, CDR1 is MNHEY and CDR2 is SMNVEV (reference sequence). V trimming: 10 bases; J trimming: 5 bases; junction bases outside the gene matches: 3. CDR3 size: 13 residues. This CDR3 is CATGLAGNNEQFF. DNA of the CDR3: TGTGCCACCGGACTAGCGGGAAACAATGAGCAGTTCTTC.

This sequence joins TRBV15 and TRBJ1-2; D is perhaps TRBD1 (5 bases). The CDR3 covers 15 residues. Trimming left V 0 bases short and J 8 bases short, with 16 bases between. Germline CDR1 and CDR2: LNHNV and YYDKDF (reference sequence). This CDR3 reads CATSRDNAGHEGYTF. CDR3 DNA sequence: TGTGCCACCAGCAGAGATAACGCGGGGCATGAGGGCTACACCTTC. The entire variable domain, with the rest obtained from reference TRBV15 and TRBJ1-2, is as follows: DAMVIQNPRYQVTQFGKPVTLSCSQTLNHNVMYWYQQKSSQAPKLLFHYYDKDFNNEADTPDNFQSRRPNTSFCFLDIRSPGLGDTAMYLCATSRDNAGHEGYTFGSGTRLTVV.

The V call is TRBV7-8, the J call TRBJ2-1; D assignment may be TRBD1 or TRBD2 (5 bases each). The V gene lost 6 bases and the J gene lost 9 bases, with 12 bases spanning the gap. CDR1 and CDR2 (germline): SGHVS, FQNEAQ. This CDR3 contains 12 residues. The CDR3 sequence: CASRRGQGEQFF. The CDR3, as DNA: TGTGCCAGCAGACGAGGGCAGGGTGAGCAGTTCTTC.

The table lists this clonotype with a count of one. A much larger clone differs by one base, so this may be a read error. The chain has TRBV7-2 and TRBJ2-1; perhaps TRBD1 as D (7 bases). The J call may not be correct, given that the DNA end is closer to TRBJ2-7. The CDR3 is made up of 14 amino acids. In germline, CDR1 is SGHTA, CDR2 FQGNSA. Here the CDR3 DNA reads TGTGCCTGCAGCCCCCAGGGGGGTACCCGGGAGCAGTACTTC. It specifies CACSPQGGTREQYF.

This clonotype was recorded at least ten times. The V and J genes are TRBV15 and TRBJ2-7, with D possibly TRBD1 on 5 matching bases. The V end lost 6 bases, the J end lost 5 bases, and 17 bases lay between the germline ends. Germline CDR1 LNHNV, CDR2 YYDKDF (reference sequence). This CDR3 comprises 14 residues. CDR3 sequence reads: CATSNDRAIHEQYF. DNA of the CDR3: TGTGCCACCAGTAACGACAGAGCCATCCACGAGCAGTACTTC.